Below, 5 T cell receptor beta chains from the same sample are listed, as sequenced in a study of blood T cell repertoires in COVID-19. Clones were sequenced by immunoSEQ multiplex PCR, and TCRdb holds only the in-frame ones, with some missing. The table shows approximately 230,000 clones, with 86% occurring only once. Sequences were obtained from peripheral blood. These receptors were taken from a man between 25 and 39 years old who had recovered from COVID-19.

The rearrangement uses TRBV7-9 and TRBJ2-5, with D maybe TRBD1 (7 bases). V was shortened by 4 bases and J by 5 bases, with 14 bases between the two germline ends. This CDR3 is 14 amino acids long. Germline-derived CDR1 and CDR2 are SEHNR and FQNEAQ (reference sequence). CDR3 DNA: TGTGCCAGCAGCTCCGGCAGGGGGGCGGAGACCCAGTACTTC. It yields the protein CASSSGRGAETQYF.

This clone was picked up one time. The J gene is TRBJ1-1, the V gene TRBV6-6; the D is unclear. Trimming stripped 6 bases from V and 6 bases from J, with 11 bases between. The CDR3 totals 12 residues. The germline V gene has CDR1 MNHNY and CDR2 SVGAGI (reference sequence). In DNA form, the CDR3 reads TGTGCCAGCAGGGAAGAGCGGCCTGAAGCTTTCTTT. It yields the protein CASREERPEAFF.

This chain links TRBV12-3 or TRBV12-4 with TRBJ1-1; D gene ambiguous. V gave up 3 bases and J gave up 10 bases, with 9 bases separating them. The CDR3 runs to 11 residues. For the CDR3, the DNA is TGTGCCAGCAGTTTTTCCCCCATAGCTTTCTTT. It yields the protein CASSFSPIAFF.

A remark on this clone: The same CDR3 can be traced to other DNA sequences in this sample. V and J are TRBV4-3 and TRBJ1-5, with 9 bases lining up with TRBD1. With 1 base clipped from V and 4 bases from J, the junction kept 2 bases outside the gene matches. The V gene's germline CDR1 is LGHNA and CDR2 YSLEER. The CDR3 extends over 15 amino acids. CDR3 nucleotide sequence: TGCGCCAGCAGCCAAGGGACAGGGGAAAATCAGCCCCAGCATTTT. Protein sequence: CASSQGTGENQPQHF.

V is TRBV11-2 and J is TRBJ1-3; a possible D gene is TRBD1 (5 bases). V was pared by 8 bases and J by 6 bases, with 14 bases between. This CDR3 has 13 residues. The V gene's germline CDR1 is SGHAT and CDR2 FQNNGV. This chain's CDR3 is CASSQGAENTIYF. As DNA, the CDR3 is TGTGCCAGCTCCCAGGGTGCGGAAAACACCATATATTTT.